Following are 10 T cell receptor beta chains from one sample sequenced in a study of CD8+CD57+ T cells in acquired aplastic anemia. CDR3 and TCR beta VDJ profiling relied on genomic DNA as the template. One entry per CDR3 protein, called by TCRdb with MiXCR from the reads. This sample has about 170,000 distinct CDR3 sequences, with approximately 44% found just once. What was sequenced was sorted CD4+, CD8+, or CD8+CD57+ T cells (not recorded which) from PBMCs. Receptors were obtained from a human donor in good health.

V and J are TRBV20-1 and TRBJ1-2; unclear D gene. The V gene lost 0 bases and the J gene lost 4 bases, with 9 bases spanning the gap. CDR3 length: 13 amino acids. Germline V gene sequence: CDR1 DFQATT, CDR2 SNEGSKA (reference sequence). The CDR3 nucleotides are TGCAGTGCTAGAGATCCGGGATCCTATGGCTACACCTTC. Its translation is CSARDPGSYGYTF.

The V gene is TRBV5-6, the J gene TRBJ2-3, with 7 bases fitting TRBD2. CDR1 and CDR2 (germline): SGHDT, YYEEEE. J was trimmed by 4 bases and V by 3 bases; bases with no gene match: 5. This CDR3 region has 14 residues. This chain's CDR3 is CASSSAGAADTQYF. DNA for the CDR3: TGTGCCAGCAGCTCTGCGGGAGCCGCAGATACGCAGTATTTT.

This clonotype was detected many times. The chain recombines TRBV20-1 with TRBJ1-1, with TRBD1 matching over 7 bases. V lost 4 bases and J lost 8; bases outside the gene matches: 13. Germline V lookup: CDR1 DFQATT, CDR2 SNEGSKA (reference sequence). This CDR3 has 14 amino acids. In nucleotides, the CDR3 is TGCAGTGCTATCTCCCAAAAAGACAGGGCCGAAGCTTTCTTT. Translating it yields CSAISQKDRAEAFF.

This clonotype has ten or more counts. The rearrangement joins TRBV7-2 to TRBJ1-5; 8 nucleotides align to TRBD1. The CDR3 totals 15 residues. Germline CDR1 SGHTA, CDR2 FQGNSA. The V segment lost 6 bases and the J segment 0 bases; nucleotides outside the gene matches: 4. CDR3 sequence reads: CASRVQGDSNQPQHF. The CDR3 nucleotides read TGTGCCAGCAGAGTACAGGGGGATAGCAATCAGCCCCAGCATTTT.

V and J are TRBV24-1 and TRBJ2-3; the match to TRBD2 covers 10 bases. With 3 bases clipped from V and 5 bases from J, the junction kept 7 bases outside the gene matches. The CDR3 covers 16 residues. The germline V gene encodes CDR1 KGHDR and CDR2 SFDVKD. For the CDR3, the DNA is TGTGCCACCAGTGATCGCCTAGCGGGAGCGGGAGATACGCAGTATTTT. It translates to CATSDRLAGAGDTQYF.

Concerning this clonotype: This may arise from a read error, as a much more abundant clone is one base away. The CDR3 reads CASSRASGSFREQYF. The CDR3 coding sequence is TGTGCCAGCAGCCGGGCTAGCGGGAGTTTCCGGGAGCAGTACTTC. This chain joins TRBV10-3 and TRBJ2-7; 10 nucleotides align to TRBD2. CDR1 is ENHRY and CDR2 is SYGVKD in the germline V gene. V trimming: 10 bases; J trimming: 7 bases; junction bases outside the gene matches: 16. The CDR3 contains 15 residues.

J is TRBJ2-5 and V is TRBV12-3 or TRBV12-4, with no clear D. Trimming took 3 bases from V and 4 from J, leaving 6 bases between them. The CDR3 totals 12 residues. The CDR3 is CASSFGSETQYF. The CDR3 DNA reads as TGTGCCAGCAGTTTTGGTTCAGAGACCCAGTACTTC.

This clonotype was observed a handful of times. The genes are TRBV15 and TRBJ1-1, with 9 nucleotides matching TRBD1. V lost 6 bases, J lost 1 base, and 3 bases stayed unmatched. Germline CDR1 reads LNHNV; CDR2 reads YYDKDF (reference sequence). The CDR3 contains 14 residues. The CDR3 here is CATSPDRGNTEAFF. The CDR3 region has the DNA TGTGCCACCAGTCCGGACAGGGGGAACACTGAAGCTTTCTTT.

This clonotype was counted ten times or more. CDR3 sequence (DNA): TGTGCCAGCAGTGATGGGACAGGGAGAAGCAATCAGCCCCAGCATTTT. It is translated as CASSDGTGRSNQPQHF. The chain combines TRBV2 with TRBJ1-5; 9 bases match TRBD1. Germline CDR1 and CDR2: SNHLY and FYNNEI. This CDR3 is 16 amino acids long. The V segment lost 3 bases and the J segment 1 base; nucleotides outside the gene matches: 4.

The chain couples TRBV25-1 to TRBJ1-2, with a weak D call TRBD1 (5 bases). This CDR3 region has 14 residues. Germline V gene lookup returns CDR1 MGHDK and CDR2 SYGVNS. Trimming shortened V by 6 bases and J by 8 bases, and 19 bases separated the two germline ends. Here the CDR3 reads CASSQALSDTGYTF. The CDR3 region has the DNA TGTGCCAGCAGCCAAGCCCTTTCGGACACCGGCTACACCTTC.